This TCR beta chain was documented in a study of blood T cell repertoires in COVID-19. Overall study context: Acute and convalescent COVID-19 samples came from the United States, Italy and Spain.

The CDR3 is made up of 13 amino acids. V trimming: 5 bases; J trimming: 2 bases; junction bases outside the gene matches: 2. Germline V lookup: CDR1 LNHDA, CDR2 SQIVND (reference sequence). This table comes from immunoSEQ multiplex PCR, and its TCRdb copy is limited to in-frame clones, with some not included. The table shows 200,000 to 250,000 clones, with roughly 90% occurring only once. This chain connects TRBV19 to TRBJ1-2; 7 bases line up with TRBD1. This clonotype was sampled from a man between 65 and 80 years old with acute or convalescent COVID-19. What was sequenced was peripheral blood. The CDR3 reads CASSAGGNYGYTF. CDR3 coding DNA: TGTGCCAGTAGTGCAGGGGGAAACTATGGCTACACCTTC.